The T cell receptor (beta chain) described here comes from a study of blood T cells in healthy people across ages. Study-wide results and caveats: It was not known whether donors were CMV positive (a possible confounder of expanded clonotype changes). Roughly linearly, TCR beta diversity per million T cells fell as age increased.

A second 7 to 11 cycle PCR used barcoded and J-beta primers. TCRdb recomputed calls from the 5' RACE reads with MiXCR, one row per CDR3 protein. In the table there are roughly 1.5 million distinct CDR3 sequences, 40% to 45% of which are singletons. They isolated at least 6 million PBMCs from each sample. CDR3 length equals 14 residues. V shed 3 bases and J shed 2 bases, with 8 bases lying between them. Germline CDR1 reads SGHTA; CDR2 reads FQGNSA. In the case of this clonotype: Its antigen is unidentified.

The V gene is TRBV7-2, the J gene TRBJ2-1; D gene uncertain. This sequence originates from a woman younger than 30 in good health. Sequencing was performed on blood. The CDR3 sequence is CASSFFQTYNEQFF. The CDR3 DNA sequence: TGTGCCAGCAGCTTTTTCCAAACCTACAATGAGCAGTTCTTC. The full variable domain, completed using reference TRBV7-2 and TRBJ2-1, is GAGVSQSPSNKVTEKGKDVELRCDPISGHTALYWYRQSLGQGLEFLIYFQGNSAPDKSGLPSDRFSAERTGGSVSTLTIQRTQQEDSAVYLCASSFFQTYNEQFFGPGTRLTVL.